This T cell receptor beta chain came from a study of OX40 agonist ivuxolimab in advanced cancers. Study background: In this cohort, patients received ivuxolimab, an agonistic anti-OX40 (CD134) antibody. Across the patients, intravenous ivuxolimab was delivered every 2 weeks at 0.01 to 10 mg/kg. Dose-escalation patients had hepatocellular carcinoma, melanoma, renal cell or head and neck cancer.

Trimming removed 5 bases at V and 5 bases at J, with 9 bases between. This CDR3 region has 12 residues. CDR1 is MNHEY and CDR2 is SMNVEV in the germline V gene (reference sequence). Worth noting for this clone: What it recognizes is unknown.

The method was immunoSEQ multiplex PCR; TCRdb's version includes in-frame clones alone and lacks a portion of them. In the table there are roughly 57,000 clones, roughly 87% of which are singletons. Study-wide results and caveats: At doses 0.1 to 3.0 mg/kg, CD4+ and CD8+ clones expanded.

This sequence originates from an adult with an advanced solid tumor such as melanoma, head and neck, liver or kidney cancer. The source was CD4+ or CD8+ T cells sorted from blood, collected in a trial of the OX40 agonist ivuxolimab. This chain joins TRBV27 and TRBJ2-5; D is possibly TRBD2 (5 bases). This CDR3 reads CASSRPGETQYF. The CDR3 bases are TGTGCCAGCAGTCGACCGGGGGAGACCCAGTACTTC.